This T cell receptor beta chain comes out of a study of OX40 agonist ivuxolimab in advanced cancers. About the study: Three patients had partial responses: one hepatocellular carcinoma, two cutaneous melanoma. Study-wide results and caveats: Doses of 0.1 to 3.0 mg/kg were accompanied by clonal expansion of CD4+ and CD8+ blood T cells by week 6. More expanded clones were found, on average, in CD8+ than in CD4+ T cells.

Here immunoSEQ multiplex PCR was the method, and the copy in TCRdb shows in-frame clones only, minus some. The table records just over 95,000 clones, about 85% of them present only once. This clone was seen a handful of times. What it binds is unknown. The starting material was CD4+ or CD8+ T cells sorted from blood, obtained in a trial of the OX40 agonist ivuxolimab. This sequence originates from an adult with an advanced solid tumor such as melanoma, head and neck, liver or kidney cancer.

The CDR3 region has the DNA TGTGCCAGCAGTTATCTAGCGGGAGGCGAGCAGTACTTC. Translated, it gives CASSYLAGGEQYF. The chain carries TRBV27 and TRBJ2-7, with TRBD2 matching over 11 bases. CDR3 length: 13 residues. V lost 4 bases and J lost 6; bases outside the gene matches: 2. Germline V gene data show CDR1 as MNHEY and CDR2 as SMNVEV (reference sequence).